This TCR beta chain stems from a study of blood T cell repertoires in COVID-19. Study information: Samples came from the United States, Italy and Spain, spanning acute and convalescent COVID-19.

The germline V gene has CDR1 SGHDN and CDR2 FVKESK. The CDR3 consists of 14 residues. V lost 4 bases, J lost 3 bases, and 6 bases stayed unmatched. The protocol was immunoSEQ multiplex PCR, while the TCRdb copy is restricted to in-frame clones and leaves out a portion. The top ten clones hold around 16% of a sample with 130,000 or so clones, around three quarters of them seen once. The sample comprised peripheral blood. The chain is built from TRBV14 and TRBJ2-7; TRBD1 aligns across 7 bases. This receptor was taken from a man in his forties or fifties with acute or convalescent COVID-19. The DNA for the CDR3 is TGTGCCAGCAGCCCGGGGACAGCCCTCTACGAGCAGTACTTC. Its protein is CASSPGTALYEQYF. The whole variable domain, filled in from reference TRBV14 and TRBJ2-7, reads EAGVTQFPSHSVIEKGQTVTLRCDPISGHDNLYWYRRVMGKEIKFLLHFVKESKQDESGMPNNRFLAERTGGTYSTLKVQPAELEDSGVYFCASSPGTALYEQYFGPGTRLTVT.